The 32 T cell receptor beta chains in this list originate from one sample, sequenced in a study of T cells in tumors after PD-1 blockade. Sequencing was performed with immunoSEQ multiplex PCR; in TCRdb, only in-frame clones are kept and a portion is missing. The top ten hold approximately 12% of the sample, which has about 24,000 clones, 70% to 85% seen once. The sample consisted of PBMCs, taken after anti-PD-1 treatment. Receptors originate from a human donor with basal cell carcinoma.

The gene calls are TRBV6-5 and TRBJ1-5; D ambiguous. V was pared by 7 bases and J by 7 bases, with 11 bases between. In germline, CDR1 is MNHEY, CDR2 SVGAGI. This CDR3 has 12 amino acids. The CDR3 loop is CASITGWQPQHF. CDR3 DNA: TGTGCCAGCATCACGGGGTGGCAGCCCCAGCATTTT.

The V call is TRBV5-1, the J call TRBJ2-5; maybe TRBD2 (6 bases). Germline V gives CDR1 SGHRS, CDR2 YFSETQ. This CDR3 comprises 16 residues. Deletions cut 3 bases from V and 2 bases from J, with 17 bases between. The CDR3 DNA is TGCGCCAGCAGCTCCGGAGGGGTCGGGGTTCAAGAGACCCAGTACTTC. It translates to CASSSGGVGVQETQYF.

The chain has TRBV2 and TRBJ2-7; tentatively, D is TRBD2 (6 bases). V lost 6 bases and J 0 bases, leaving 15 bases between the germline ends. Looked up from germline, CDR1 is SNHLY and CDR2 is FYNNEI. The length of the CDR3 is 15 residues. The chain's CDR3 is CASSFMAGSSYEQYF. The CDR3, as DNA: TGTGCCAGCAGCTTTATGGCGGGGAGCTCCTACGAGCAGTACTTC.

V is TRBV2 and J is TRBJ1-4; D is unresolved. V was cut by 6 bases and J by 2 bases, with 13 bases left in between. The germline V gene encodes CDR1 SNHLY and CDR2 FYNNEI. The length of the CDR3 is 15 residues. CDR3 sequence: CASRREGGTNEKLFF. The CDR3 DNA sequence: TGTGCCAGCAGGAGGGAAGGTGGGACTAATGAAAAACTGTTTTTT.

The CDR3 nucleotides are TGTGCCAGCAGGAGGGGGGTTAAGGATGAGCAGTTCTTC. Translation: CASRRGVKDEQFF. This rearrangement joins TRBV7-9 to TRBJ2-1; possibly TRBD1 or TRBD2 for D (6 bases each). Per germline, CDR1 SEHNR and CDR2 FQNEAQ (reference sequence). V was trimmed by 6 bases and J by 8 bases, leaving 14 bases between them. There are 13 residues in the CDR3.

The CDR3 loop reads CASSFRNTGFPEQYF. The DNA of the CDR3 is TGTGCCAGCAGCTTCAGAAACACGGGGTTCCCCGAGCAGTACTTC. The chain recombines TRBV11-3 with TRBJ2-7, with D tentatively TRBD2 (5 bases). The CDR3 runs 15 residues. V lost 3 bases and J 6 bases, leaving 18 bases between the germline ends. Germline values: CDR1 SGHNT, CDR2 YENEEA.

This chain uses TRBV7-3 with TRBJ1-1; D not resolved. From germline, CDR1 is SGHTA and CDR2 FQGTGA. The ends were cut back, 0 bases at V and 5 bases at J, with 7 bases in the middle. CDR3 length: 13 residues. The CDR3 spells CASSLTPGTEAFF. CDR3 sequence (DNA): TGTGCCAGCAGCTTAACCCCGGGGACTGAAGCTTTCTTT.

V is TRBV3-1 (or the pseudogene TRBV3-2) and J is TRBJ2-6; 7 positions agree with TRBD2. This CDR3 spans 16 amino acids. V lost 4 bases to trimming and J lost 2 bases; unmatched junction nucleotides: 5. CDR1 LGHDT and CDR2 YNNKEL come from the germline V gene (reference sequence). CDR3 in DNA: TGTGCCAGCAGCCCTCATGGGGGGGCTGGGGCCAACGTCCTGACTTTC. Its protein product is CASSPHGGAGANVLTF.

The rearrangement uses TRBV2 and TRBJ2-7, with TRBD1 as a possible D gene (6 bases). The ends were cut back, 6 bases at V and 5 bases at J, with 14 bases in the middle. Germline CDR1 and CDR2: SNHLY and FYNNEI. This CDR3 has 13 amino acids. The CDR3 DNA reads as TGTGCCAGCAGGGAAACAGGGTCCGACGAGCAGTACTTC. Translating gives CASRETGSDEQYF. The variable domain in full, completed from reference TRBV2 and TRBJ2-7, reads EPEVTQTPSHQVTQMGQEVILRCVPISNHLYFYWYRQILGQKVEFLVSFYNNEISEKSEIFDDQFSVERPDGSNFTLKIRSTKLEDSAMYFCASRETGSDEQYFGPGTRLTVT.

This clone was picked up one time. The chain links TRBV20-1 to TRBJ1-2; D perhaps matches TRBD1 (6 bases). CDR1 DFQATT and CDR2 SNEGSKA come from the germline V gene (reference sequence). The V gene lost 3 bases and the J gene lost 9 bases, with 14 bases spanning the gap. The CDR3 runs 12 residues. The CDR3 nucleotides are TGCAGTGCTAGTATACAGGGAAGGAGCTACACCTTC. It translates to CSASIQGRSYTF.

The CDR3 reads CAWRSGGRGYTF. The CDR3 DNA sequence: TGTGCCTGGAGAAGCGGGGGCCGAGGCTACACCTTC. This chain links TRBV30 with TRBJ1-2, with TRBD1 as a possible D gene (6 bases). The germline V and J ends were trimmed by 3 bases and 8 bases, with 13 bases remaining between them. The CDR3 has 12 residues. Germline V gene data show CDR1 as GTSNPN and CDR2 as SVGIG (reference sequence).

The J gene is TRBJ1-2, the V gene TRBV21-1; the table's D call, TRBD1, has no DNA check behind it. TRBV21-1 is an annotated pseudogene. The CDR3 contains 17 residues. CDR3 nucleotide sequence: TGTGCCAGCAGCTCAGGGACAGGTCGCGATTCTAACTATGGCTACACCTTC. Translation gives CASSSGTGRDSNYGYTF.

The sample holds one count of this clone. The rearrangement uses TRBV6-1 and TRBJ1-6, with TRBD1 matching 7 bases. The CDR3 length is 16 residues. Trimming cost V 1 base and J 8 bases; bases outside gene matches: 8. Germline V gene data show CDR1 as MNHNS and CDR2 as SASEGT. CDR3 coding DNA: TGTGCCAGCAGTGAAGATAGGACAGGCTGGCATTCACCCCTCCACTTT. It yields the protein CASSEDRTGWHSPLHF.

The chain links TRBV28 to TRBJ1-2; the D is unclear. The V and J ends lost 7 bases and 2 bases respectively, with 8 bases between them. The CDR3 sequence is 12 residues long. Per the germline V gene, CDR1 is MDHEN and CDR2 is SYDVKM. CDR3 DNA: TGTGCCAGCAACCCACGGAACTATGGCTACACCTTC. As protein: CASNPRNYGYTF.

The chain carries TRBV29-1 and TRBJ1-2; D is unresolved. Trimming removed 3 bases from V and 2 bases from J, with 4 bases in between. From germline, CDR1 is SQVTM and CDR2 ANQGSEA. The CDR3 loop spans 11 amino acids. In DNA, the CDR3 is TGCAGCGTTGACAAGAACTATGGCTACACCTTC. Its protein is CSVDKNYGYTF.

This chain links TRBV2 with TRBJ1-2, with D hard to call. Germline V gives CDR1 SNHLY, CDR2 FYNNEI. V shed 4 bases and J shed 5 bases, with 11 bases lying between them. This CDR3 spans 13 amino acids. CDR3 in amino acids: CASSGETEYGYTF. In DNA, the CDR3 is TGTGCCAGCAGTGGGGAGACGGAGTATGGCTACACCTTC.

V and J are TRBV5-1 and TRBJ1-1; 7 nucleotides agree with TRBD1. After removal of 2 bases from V and 4 bases from J, the junction contained 2 bases not matched to a gene. The CDR3 spans 13 residues. Germline CDR1 SGHRS, CDR2 YFSETQ. The CDR3 nucleotides read TGCGCCAGCAGCTTTGCAGGGGGCACTGAAGCTTTCTTT. Translating it yields CASSFAGGTEAFF.

The chain is built from TRBV19 and TRBJ2-2; D is uncertain. From germline, CDR1 is LNHDA and CDR2 SQIVND (reference sequence). The V end was cut by 5 bases, the J end by 0 bases, with 10 bases between. The CDR3 has 15 residues. CDR3 sequence reads: CASSFSIANTGELFF. DNA for the CDR3: TGTGCCAGTAGTTTCAGTATCGCGAACACCGGGGAGCTGTTTTTT.

Written as DNA, the CDR3 is TGCGCCAGCAGACTAGCGGGGTTAGAGACCCAGTACTTC. It yields the protein CASRLAGLETQYF. The V gene is TRBV5-1, the J gene TRBJ2-5; TRBD2 aligns across 10 bases. The J segment lost 4 bases and the V segment lost 5 bases, leaving 2 bases of the junction unmatched. The germline V gene has CDR1 SGHRS and CDR2 YFSETQ. The CDR3 length is 13 residues. The entire variable domain, with the rest obtained from reference TRBV5-1 and TRBJ2-5, is as follows: KAGVTQTPRYLIKTRGQQVTLSCSPISGHRSVSWYQQTPGQGLQFLFEYFSETQRNKGNFPGRFSGRQFSNSRSEMNVSTLELGDSALYLCASRLAGLETQYFGPGTRLLVL.

By sample fraction, this clone is medium-sized (0.01 to 0.1%). V usage is TRBV7-8 and J usage is TRBJ1-1; D is unclear. The CDR3 consists of 14 residues. With 5 bases removed from V and 4 bases from J, the gap between germline ends came to 14 bases. The V gene's germline CDR1 is SGHVS and CDR2 FQNEAQ. CDR3 amino acids: CASSPGGRPTEAFF. CDR3 coding DNA: TGTGCCAGCAGCCCCGGAGGAAGGCCCACTGAAGCTTTCTTT.

This sequence joins TRBV11-3 and TRBJ2-1, with 7 positions matching TRBD1. CDR3 length: 17 amino acids. Unmatched junction bases numbered 16, after V lost 1 base and J lost 10 bases. Germline values: CDR1 SGHNT, CDR2 YENEEA. The CDR3 sequence: CASSLVGAGGSSAEQFF. Here the CDR3 DNA reads TGTGCCAGCAGCTTAGTGGGGGCAGGGGGATCATCAGCCGAGCAGTTCTTC.

The chain has TRBV6-2 or TRBV6-3 and TRBJ2-1, with D tentatively TRBD1 or TRBD2 (5 bases each). The length of the CDR3 is 16 residues. The V and J ends lost 5 bases and 0 bases respectively, with 14 bases between them. The germline V gene has CDR1 MNHEY and CDR2 SVGEGT. CDR3 residues: CASSQMGDLSYNEQFF. DNA for the CDR3: TGTGCCAGCAGTCAAATGGGGGATCTCTCCTACAATGAGCAGTTCTTC.

This chain links TRBV19 with TRBJ2-1; the match to TRBD2 covers 9 bases. The trim removed 3 bases at V and 6 bases at J, leaving 3 bases unmatched. The CDR3 is 14 residues long. Per germline, CDR1 LNHDA and CDR2 SQIVND (reference sequence). CDR3 nucleotides: TGTGCCAGTAGTATCCAGCGGGGGGCCAATGAGCAGTTCTTC. Translating gives CASSIQRGANEQFF.

The rearrangement joins TRBV6-1 to TRBJ1-6; D gene ambiguous. V lost 3 bases to trimming and J lost 7 bases, with 13 bases between them. The CDR3 runs to 15 residues. From germline, CDR1 is MNHNS and CDR2 SASEGT. CDR3 nucleotides: TGTGCCAGCAGTGAGATGGAACAGCAAAATTCACCCCTCCACTTT. Translation gives CASSEMEQQNSPLHF.

V and J are TRBV7-2 and TRBJ2-3; no clear D gene. Germline assignment: CDR1 SGHTA and CDR2 FQGNSA. The V end was cut by 5 bases, the J end by 3 bases, with 15 bases between. The length of the CDR3 is 15 residues. The CDR3 reads CASSPQGRGTDTQYF. Written as DNA, the CDR3 is TGTGCCAGCAGCCCCCAAGGGCGCGGTACAGATACGCAGTATTTT.

The gene calls are TRBV10-3 and TRBJ2-5; 7 bases match TRBD1. The germline V gene has CDR1 ENHRY and CDR2 SYGVKD. This CDR3 is built from 14 residues. The J segment lost 2 bases and the V segment lost 6 bases, leaving 6 bases of the junction unmatched. CDR3 coding DNA: TGTGCCATCAGCATACAGGGGAAACAAGAGACCCAGTACTTC. It specifies CAISIQGKQETQYF.

V and J are TRBV12-3 or TRBV12-4 and TRBJ1-1; maybe TRBD1 (6 bases). Trimming removed 5 bases from V and 5 bases from J, with 12 bases in between. The CDR3 is 13 amino acids. As DNA, the CDR3 is TGTGCCAGCAGTGTGGGGGCTCGGACTGAAGCTTTCTTT. Protein sequence: CASSVGARTEAFF.

The V call is TRBV20-1, the J call TRBJ2-3; 8 bases fit TRBD2. Germline V gene sequence: CDR1 DFQATT, CDR2 SNEGSKA (reference sequence). The trim removed 3 bases at V and 2 bases at J, leaving 4 bases unmatched. The CDR3 sequence is 14 residues long. The DNA for the CDR3 is TGCAGTGCTAGTAGCGGGGTGAACACAGATACGCAGTATTTT. Protein sequence: CSASSGVNTDTQYF.

This sequence joins TRBV6-5 and TRBJ2-5; D may be TRBD2 (6 bases). Looked up from germline, CDR1 is MNHEY and CDR2 is SVGAGI. The V gene lost 5 bases and the J gene lost 7 bases, with 14 bases spanning the gap. The CDR3 has 13 residues. The DNA for the CDR3 is TGTGCCAGCAGTCCTGACGGGCGGGGGACCCAGTACTTC. Translation gives CASSPDGRGTQYF.

This chain connects TRBV11-3 to TRBJ2-1; TRBD1 aligns across 7 bases. The CDR3 is 14 amino acids. From germline, CDR1 is SGHNT and CDR2 YENEEA. The J segment lost 7 bases and the V segment lost 4 bases, leaving 7 bases of the junction unmatched. The CDR3 region is CASSSPGGRNEQFF. For the CDR3, the DNA is TGTGCCAGCAGCTCCCCAGGGGGTAGGAATGAGCAGTTCTTC.

J is TRBJ2-3 and V is TRBV7-3; 10 nucleotides line up with TRBD2. The CDR3 is 16 amino acids. Per germline, CDR1 SGHTA and CDR2 FQGTGA. The V gene end was trimmed by 4 bases and the J gene end by 1 base; junction bases not matched to a gene: 5. CDR3 amino acids: CASSSPLAGGTDTQYF. CDR3 in DNA: TGTGCCAGCAGCTCCCCCCTAGCGGGGGGCACAGATACGCAGTATTTT.

This clone was seen a few times. The rearrangement uses TRBV28 and TRBJ2-3, with 9 bases aligning to TRBD1. The CDR3 runs 14 residues. Germline CDR1 reads MDHEN; CDR2 reads SYDVKM. Trimming took 7 bases from V and 6 from J; bases not matched to a gene: 8. CDR3 in amino acids: CASTLQGAGDTQYF. The CDR3 DNA follows: TGTGCCAGCACACTACAGGGGGCGGGTGATACGCAGTATTTT.